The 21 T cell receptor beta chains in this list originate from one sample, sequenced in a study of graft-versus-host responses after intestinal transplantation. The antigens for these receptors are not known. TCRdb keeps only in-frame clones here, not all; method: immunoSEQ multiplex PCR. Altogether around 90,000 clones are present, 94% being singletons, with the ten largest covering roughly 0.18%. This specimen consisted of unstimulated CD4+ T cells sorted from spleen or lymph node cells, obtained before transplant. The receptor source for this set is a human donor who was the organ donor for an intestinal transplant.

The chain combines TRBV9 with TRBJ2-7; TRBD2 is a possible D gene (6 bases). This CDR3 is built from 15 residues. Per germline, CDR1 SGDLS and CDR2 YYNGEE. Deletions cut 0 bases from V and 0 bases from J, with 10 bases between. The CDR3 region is CASSVGGGYSYEQYF. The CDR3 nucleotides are TGTGCCAGCAGCGTAGGTGGAGGGTACTCCTACGAGCAGTACTTC.

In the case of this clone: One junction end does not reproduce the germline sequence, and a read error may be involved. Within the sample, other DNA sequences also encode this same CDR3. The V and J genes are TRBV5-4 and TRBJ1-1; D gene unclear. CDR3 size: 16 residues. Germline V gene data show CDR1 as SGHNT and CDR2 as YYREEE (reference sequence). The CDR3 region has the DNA TGTGCCAGCACCCGCGGCGAGGGTCGGGTGAACACTGAAGCTTTCTTC. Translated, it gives CASTRGEGRVNTEAFF.

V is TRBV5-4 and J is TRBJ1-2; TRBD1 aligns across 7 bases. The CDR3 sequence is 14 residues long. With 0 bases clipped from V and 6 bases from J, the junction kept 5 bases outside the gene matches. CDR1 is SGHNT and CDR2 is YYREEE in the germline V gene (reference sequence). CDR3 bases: TGTGCCAGCAGCTTGGACAGGGGAGCGGATGGCTACACCTTC. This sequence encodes CASSLDRGADGYTF.

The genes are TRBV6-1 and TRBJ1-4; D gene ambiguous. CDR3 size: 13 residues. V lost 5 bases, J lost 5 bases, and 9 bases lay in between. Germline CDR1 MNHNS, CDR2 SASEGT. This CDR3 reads CASSFHGNEKLFF. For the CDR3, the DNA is TGTGCCAGCAGTTTCCACGGAAATGAAAAACTGTTTTTT.

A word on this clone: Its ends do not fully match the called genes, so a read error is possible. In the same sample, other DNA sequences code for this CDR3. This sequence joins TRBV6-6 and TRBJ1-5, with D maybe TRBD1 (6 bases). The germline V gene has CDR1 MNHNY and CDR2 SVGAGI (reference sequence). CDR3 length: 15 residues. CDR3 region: CASSYWGQGNQPQHF. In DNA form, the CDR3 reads TGTGCCAGCAGCTACTGGGGGCAGGGCAATCAGCCCCAGCATTTT.

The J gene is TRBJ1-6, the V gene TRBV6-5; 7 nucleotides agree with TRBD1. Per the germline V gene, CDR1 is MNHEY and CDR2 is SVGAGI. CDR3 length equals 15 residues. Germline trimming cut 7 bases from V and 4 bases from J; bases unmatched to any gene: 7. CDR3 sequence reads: CASTRDSSYNSPLHF. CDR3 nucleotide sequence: TGTGCCAGCACCCGGGACAGTAGTTATAATTCACCCCTCCACTTT.

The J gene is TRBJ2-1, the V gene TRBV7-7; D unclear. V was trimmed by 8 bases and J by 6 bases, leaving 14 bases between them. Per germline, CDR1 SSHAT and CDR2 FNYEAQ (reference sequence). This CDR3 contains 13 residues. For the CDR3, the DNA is TGTGCCAGCGGCCAACTGGCGTCCAATGAGCAGTTCTTC. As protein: CASGQLASNEQFF.

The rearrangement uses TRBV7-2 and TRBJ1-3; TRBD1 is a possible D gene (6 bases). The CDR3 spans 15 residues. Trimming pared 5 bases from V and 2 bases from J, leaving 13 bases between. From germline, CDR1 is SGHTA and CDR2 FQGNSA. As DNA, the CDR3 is TGTGCCAGCAGCCCACAGGGACCCACTGGAAACACCATATATTTT. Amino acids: CASSPQGPTGNTIYF.

The CDR3 loop reads CASSLDSQPAGELFF. The CDR3 nucleotides are TGTGCCAGCAGCCTAGACTCGCAACCGGCCGGGGAGCTGTTTTTT. The V gene is TRBV5-4, the J gene TRBJ2-2; the D is unclear. Germline CDR1 reads SGHNT; CDR2 reads YYREEE (reference sequence). The length of the CDR3 is 15 residues. Trimming took 4 bases from V and 6 from J, leaving 16 bases between them.

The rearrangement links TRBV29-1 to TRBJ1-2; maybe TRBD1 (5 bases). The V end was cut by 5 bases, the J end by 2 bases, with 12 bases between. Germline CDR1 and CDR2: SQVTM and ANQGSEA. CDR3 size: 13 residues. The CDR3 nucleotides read TGCAGCGTTCCAACCCAGGGCAACTATGGCTACACCTTC. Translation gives CSVPTQGNYGYTF.

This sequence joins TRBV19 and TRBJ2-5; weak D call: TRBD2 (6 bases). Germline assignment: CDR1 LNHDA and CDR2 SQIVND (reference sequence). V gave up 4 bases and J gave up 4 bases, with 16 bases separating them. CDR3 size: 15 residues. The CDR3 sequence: CASSTRTGGRETQYF. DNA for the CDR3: TGTGCCAGTAGTACCAGGACCGGAGGGAGAGAGACCCAGTACTTC. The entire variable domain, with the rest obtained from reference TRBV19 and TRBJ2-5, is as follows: DGGITQSPKYLFRKEGQNVTLSCEQNLNHDAMYWYRQDPGQGLRLIYYSQIVNDFQKGDIAEGYSVSREKKESFPLTVTSAQKNPTAFYLCASSTRTGGRETQYFGPGTRLLVL.

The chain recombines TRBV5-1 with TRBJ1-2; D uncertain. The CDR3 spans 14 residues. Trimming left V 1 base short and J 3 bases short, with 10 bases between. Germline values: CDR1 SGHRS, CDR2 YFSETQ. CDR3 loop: CASSLFLGDYGYTF. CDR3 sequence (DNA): TGCGCCAGCAGCTTGTTTCTGGGCGACTATGGCTACACCTTC.

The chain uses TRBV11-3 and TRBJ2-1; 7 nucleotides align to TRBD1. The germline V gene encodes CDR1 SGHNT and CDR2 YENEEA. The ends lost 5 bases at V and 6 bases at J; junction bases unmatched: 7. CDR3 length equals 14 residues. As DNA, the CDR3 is TGTGCCAGCAGCCTGGCAGACAGGGTCAATGAGCAGTTCTTC. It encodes CASSLADRVNEQFF. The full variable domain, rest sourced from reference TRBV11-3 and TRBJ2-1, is EAGVVQSPRYKIIEKKQPVAFWCNPISGHNTLYWYLQNLGQGPELLIRYENEEAVDDSQLPKDRFSAERLKGVDSTLKIQPAELGDSAVYLCASSLADRVNEQFFGPGTRLTVL.

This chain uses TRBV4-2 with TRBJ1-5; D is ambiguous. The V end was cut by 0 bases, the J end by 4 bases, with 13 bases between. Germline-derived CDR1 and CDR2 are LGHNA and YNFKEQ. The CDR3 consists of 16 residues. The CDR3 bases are TGTGCCAGCAGCCAAGATCATGCCTTGCGGAATCAGCCCCAGCATTTT. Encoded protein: CASSQDHALRNQPQHF.

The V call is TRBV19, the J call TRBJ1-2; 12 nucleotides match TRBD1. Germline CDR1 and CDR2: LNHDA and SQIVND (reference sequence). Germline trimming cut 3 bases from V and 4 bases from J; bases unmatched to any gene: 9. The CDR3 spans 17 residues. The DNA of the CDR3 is TGTGCCAGTAGTATCTGGGACAGGGGGCTGGAAGTCTATGGCTACACCTTC. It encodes CASSIWDRGLEVYGYTF.

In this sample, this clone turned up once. This CDR3 reads CASSRLAGDDTGELFF. In DNA form, the CDR3 reads TGTGCCAGTAGCCGCCTAGCGGGGGATGACACCGGGGAGCTGTTTTTT. The chain combines TRBV19 with TRBJ2-2, with 10 bases matching TRBD2. The CDR3 is 16 residues long. Looked up from germline, CDR1 is LNHDA and CDR2 is SQIVND (reference sequence). Trimming took 6 bases from V and 3 from J; bases not matched to a gene: 7.

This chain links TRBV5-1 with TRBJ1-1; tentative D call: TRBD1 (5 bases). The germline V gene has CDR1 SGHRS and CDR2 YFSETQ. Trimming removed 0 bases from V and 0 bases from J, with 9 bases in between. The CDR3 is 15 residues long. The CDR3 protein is CASSLVGGMNTEAFF. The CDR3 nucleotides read TGCGCCAGCAGCTTGGTTGGGGGAATGAACACTGAAGCTTTCTTT.

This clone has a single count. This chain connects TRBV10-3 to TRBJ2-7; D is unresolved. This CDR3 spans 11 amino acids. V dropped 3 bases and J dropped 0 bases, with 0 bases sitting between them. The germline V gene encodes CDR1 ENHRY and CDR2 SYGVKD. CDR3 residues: CAISDSYEQYF. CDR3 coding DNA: TGTGCCATCAGTGACTCCTACGAGCAGTACTTC.

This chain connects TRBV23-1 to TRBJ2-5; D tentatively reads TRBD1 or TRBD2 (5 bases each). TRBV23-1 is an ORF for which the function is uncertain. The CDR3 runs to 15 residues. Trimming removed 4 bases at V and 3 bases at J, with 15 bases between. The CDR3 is CASSPVRDGKETQYF. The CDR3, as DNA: TGCGCCAGCAGTCCGGTCCGGGACGGGAAAGAGACCCAGTACTTC.

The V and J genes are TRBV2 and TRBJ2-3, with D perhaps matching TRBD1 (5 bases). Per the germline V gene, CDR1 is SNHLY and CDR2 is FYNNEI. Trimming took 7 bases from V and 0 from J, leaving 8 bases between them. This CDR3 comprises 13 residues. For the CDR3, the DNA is TGTGCCAGCACGAGACAGAGCACAGATACGCAGTATTTT. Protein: CASTRQSTDTQYF. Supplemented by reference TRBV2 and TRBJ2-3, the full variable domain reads EPEVTQTPSHQVTQMGQEVILRCVPISNHLYFYWYRQILGQKVEFLVSFYNNEISEKSEIFDDQFSVERPDGSNFTLKIRSTKLEDSAMYFCASTRQSTDTQYFGPGTRLTVL.

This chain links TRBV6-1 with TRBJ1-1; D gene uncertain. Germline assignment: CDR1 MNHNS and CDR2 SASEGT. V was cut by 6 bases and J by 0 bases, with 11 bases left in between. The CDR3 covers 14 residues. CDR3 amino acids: CASRARIMNTEAFF. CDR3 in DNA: TGTGCCAGCAGGGCCAGGATTATGAACACTGAAGCTTTCTTT.